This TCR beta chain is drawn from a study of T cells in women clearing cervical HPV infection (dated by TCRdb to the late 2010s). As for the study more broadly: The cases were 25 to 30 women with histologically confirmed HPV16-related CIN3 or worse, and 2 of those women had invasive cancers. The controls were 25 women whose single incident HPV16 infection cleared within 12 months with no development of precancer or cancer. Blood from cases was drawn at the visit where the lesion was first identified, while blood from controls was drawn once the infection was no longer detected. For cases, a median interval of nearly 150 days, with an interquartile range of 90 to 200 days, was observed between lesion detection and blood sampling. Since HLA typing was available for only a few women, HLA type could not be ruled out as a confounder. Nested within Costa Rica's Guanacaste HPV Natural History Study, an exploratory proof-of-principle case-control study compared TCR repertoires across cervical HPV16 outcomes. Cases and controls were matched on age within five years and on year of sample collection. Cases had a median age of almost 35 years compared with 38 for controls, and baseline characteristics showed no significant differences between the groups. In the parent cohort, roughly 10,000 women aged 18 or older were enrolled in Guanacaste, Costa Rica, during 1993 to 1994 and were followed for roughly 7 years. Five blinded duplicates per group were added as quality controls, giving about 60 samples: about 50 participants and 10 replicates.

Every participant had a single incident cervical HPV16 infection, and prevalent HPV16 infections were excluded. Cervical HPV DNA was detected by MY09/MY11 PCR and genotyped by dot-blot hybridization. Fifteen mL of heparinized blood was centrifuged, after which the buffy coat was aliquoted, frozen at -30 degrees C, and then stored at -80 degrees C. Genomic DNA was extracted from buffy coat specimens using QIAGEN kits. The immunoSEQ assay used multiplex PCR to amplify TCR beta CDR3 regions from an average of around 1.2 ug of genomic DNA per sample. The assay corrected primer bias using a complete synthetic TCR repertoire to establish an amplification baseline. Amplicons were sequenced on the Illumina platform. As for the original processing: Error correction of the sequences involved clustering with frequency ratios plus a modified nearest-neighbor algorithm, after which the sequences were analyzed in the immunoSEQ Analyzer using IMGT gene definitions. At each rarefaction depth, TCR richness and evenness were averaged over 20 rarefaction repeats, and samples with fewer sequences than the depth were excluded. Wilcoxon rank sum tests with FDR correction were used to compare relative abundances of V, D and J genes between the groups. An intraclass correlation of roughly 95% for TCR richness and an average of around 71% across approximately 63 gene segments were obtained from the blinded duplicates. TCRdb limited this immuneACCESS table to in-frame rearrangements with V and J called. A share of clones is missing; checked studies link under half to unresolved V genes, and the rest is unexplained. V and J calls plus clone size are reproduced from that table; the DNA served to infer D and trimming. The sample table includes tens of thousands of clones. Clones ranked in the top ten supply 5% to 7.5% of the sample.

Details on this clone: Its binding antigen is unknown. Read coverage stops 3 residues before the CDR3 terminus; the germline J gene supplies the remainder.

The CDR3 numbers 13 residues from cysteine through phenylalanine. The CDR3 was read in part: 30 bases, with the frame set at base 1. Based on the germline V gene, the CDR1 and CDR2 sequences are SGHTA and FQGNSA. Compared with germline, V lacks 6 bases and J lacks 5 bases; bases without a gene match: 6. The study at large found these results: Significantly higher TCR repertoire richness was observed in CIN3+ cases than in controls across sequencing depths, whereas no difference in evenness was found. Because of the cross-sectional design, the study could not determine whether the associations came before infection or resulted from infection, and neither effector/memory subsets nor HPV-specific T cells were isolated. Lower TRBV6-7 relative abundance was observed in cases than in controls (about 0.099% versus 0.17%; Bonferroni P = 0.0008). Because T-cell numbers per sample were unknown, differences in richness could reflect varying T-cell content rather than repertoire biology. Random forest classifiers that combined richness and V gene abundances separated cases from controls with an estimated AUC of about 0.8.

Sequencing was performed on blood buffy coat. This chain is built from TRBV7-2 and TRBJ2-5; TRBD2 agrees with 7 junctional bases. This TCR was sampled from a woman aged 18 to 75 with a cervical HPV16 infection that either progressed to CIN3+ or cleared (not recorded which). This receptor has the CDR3 CASSLTSVETQYF. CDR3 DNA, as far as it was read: TGTGCCAGCAGTTTAACTAGCGTGGAGACC.